The 3 T cell receptor beta chains listed next were all sequenced from one sample in a study of T cells expressing NK-cell markers. Using the 5' RACE reads, TCRdb records one entry per CDR3 protein without DNA. The repertoire table contains roughly 280,000 distinct CDR3 sequences. Sequencing used blood T cells: a sorted CD56 or NKG2C T cell subset, CD4+ or CD8+ T cells, or bulk PBMC T cells (not recorded which). The receptors stem from a man between 18 and 35 years old in good health.

The rearrangement joins TRBV24-1 to TRBJ2-2; TCRdb outputs TRBD1, but without DNA this stays unchecked. Germline CDR1 is KGHDR and CDR2 is SFDVKD. The CDR3 spans 15 residues. This CDR3 is CATSDRNRYTGELFF.

This sequence joins TRBV29-1 and TRBJ1-4; with no DNA, the TCRdb D assignment of TRBD1 cannot be verified. The CDR3 extends over 15 amino acids. CDR1 and CDR2 from the germline V gene are SQVTM and ANQGSEA. The CDR3: CSVGGLTGAEEKLFF.

This rearrangement joins TRBV2 to TRBJ1-5. CDR1 and CDR2 (germline): SNHLY, FYNNEI. There are 14 residues in the CDR3. The CDR3 reads CASSASGEGQPQHF.